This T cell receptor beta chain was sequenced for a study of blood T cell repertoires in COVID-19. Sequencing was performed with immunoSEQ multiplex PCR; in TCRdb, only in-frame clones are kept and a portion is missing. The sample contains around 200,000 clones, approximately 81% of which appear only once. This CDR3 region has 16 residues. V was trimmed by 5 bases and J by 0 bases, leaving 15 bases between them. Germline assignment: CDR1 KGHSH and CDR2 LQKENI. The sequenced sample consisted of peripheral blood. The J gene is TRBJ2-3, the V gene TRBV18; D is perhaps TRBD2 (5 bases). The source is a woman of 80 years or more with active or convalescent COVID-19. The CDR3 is CASSSPGSHSTDTQYF. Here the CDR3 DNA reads TGTGCCAGCTCATCCCCGGGGTCACATAGCACAGATACGCAGTATTTT.